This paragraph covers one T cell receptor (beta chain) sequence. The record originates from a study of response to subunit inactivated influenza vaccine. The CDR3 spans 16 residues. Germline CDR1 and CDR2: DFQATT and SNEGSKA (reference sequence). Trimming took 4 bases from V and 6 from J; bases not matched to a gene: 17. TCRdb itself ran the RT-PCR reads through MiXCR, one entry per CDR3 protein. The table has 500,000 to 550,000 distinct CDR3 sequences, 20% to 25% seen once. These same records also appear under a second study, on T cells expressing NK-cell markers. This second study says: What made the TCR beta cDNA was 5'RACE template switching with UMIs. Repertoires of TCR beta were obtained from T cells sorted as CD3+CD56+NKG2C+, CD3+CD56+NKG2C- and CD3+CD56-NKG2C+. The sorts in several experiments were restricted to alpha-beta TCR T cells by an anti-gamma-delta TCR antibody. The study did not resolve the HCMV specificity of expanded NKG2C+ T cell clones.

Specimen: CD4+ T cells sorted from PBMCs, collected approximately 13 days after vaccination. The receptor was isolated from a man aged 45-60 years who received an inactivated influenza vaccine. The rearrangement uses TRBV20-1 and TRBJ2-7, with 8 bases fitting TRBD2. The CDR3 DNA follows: TGCAGTGCTACTCCGCGCCCGTCCGCGGGAGGTAGCGAGCAGTACTTC. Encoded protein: CSATPRPSAGGSEQYF.